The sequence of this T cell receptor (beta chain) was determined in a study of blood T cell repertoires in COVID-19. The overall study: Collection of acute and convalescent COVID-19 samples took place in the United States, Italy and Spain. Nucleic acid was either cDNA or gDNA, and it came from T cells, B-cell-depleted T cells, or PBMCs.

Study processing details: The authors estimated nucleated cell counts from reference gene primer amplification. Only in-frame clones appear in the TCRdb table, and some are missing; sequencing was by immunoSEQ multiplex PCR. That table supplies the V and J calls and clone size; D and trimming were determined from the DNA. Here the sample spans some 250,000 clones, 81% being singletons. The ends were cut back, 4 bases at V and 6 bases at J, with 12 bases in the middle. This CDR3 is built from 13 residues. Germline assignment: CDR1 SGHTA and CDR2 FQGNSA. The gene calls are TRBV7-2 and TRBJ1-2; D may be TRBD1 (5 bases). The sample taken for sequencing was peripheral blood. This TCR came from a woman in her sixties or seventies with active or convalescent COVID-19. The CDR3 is CASSSTGMDGYTF. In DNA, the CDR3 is TGTGCCAGCAGCTCCACAGGAATGGATGGCTACACCTTC.